The 9 T cell receptor beta chains listed next were all sequenced from one sample in a study of control samples from healthy donors and cancer patients. Profiled with immunoSEQ multiplex PCR; TCRdb holds only in-frame clones, not every one. The repertoire holds over 200,000 clones, over 75% seen once, with 13% in the top ten. Sequencing was performed on PBMCs. These receptor sequences come from a woman aged 55 to 70 with lung cancer.

This rearrangement joins TRBV18 to TRBJ2-5, with 10 nucleotides matching TRBD1. The CDR3 totals 19 residues. CDR1 and CDR2 (germline): KGHSH, LQKENI. After removal of 1 base from V and 1 base from J, the junction contained 12 bases not matched to a gene. The CDR3 spells CASSPRWDRGPFAQETQYF. The CDR3 bases are TGTGCCAGCTCACCACGGTGGGACAGGGGCCCATTTGCCCAAGAGACCCAGTACTTC.

As for this clone: Other nucleotide sequences in the sample specify the same CDR3. V and J are TRBV2 and TRBJ2-1, with TRBD2 identical over 8 bases. The germline CDR1 and CDR2 sequences are SNHLY and FYNNEI. V trimming: 1 base; J trimming: 6 bases; junction bases outside the gene matches: 2. The CDR3 runs to 14 residues. CDR3 coding DNA: TGTGCCAGCAGTGAAGGTCTAGCGGGCAATGAGCAGTTCTTC. Translating it yields CASSEGLAGNEQFF.

The CDR3 region is CASSSRAGSGGSAYEQYF. The DNA for the CDR3 is TGCGCCAGCAGCTCCCGCGCTGGTAGCGGGGGGTCCGCCTACGAGCAGTACTTC. The chain links TRBV4-1 to TRBJ2-7, with 10 bases lining up with TRBD2. Trimming took 5 bases from V and 2 from J; bases not matched to a gene: 15. CDR3 length: 18 residues. The V gene's germline CDR1 is MGHRA and CDR2 YSYEKL.

The V and J genes are TRBV14 and TRBJ2-1; unclear D gene. CDR1 is SGHDN and CDR2 is FVKESK in the germline V gene. The V end lost 4 bases, the J end lost 2 bases, and 9 bases lay between the germline ends. The CDR3 contains 14 residues. As DNA, the CDR3 is TGTGCCAGCAGCCCCCTTACGACCTACAATGAGCAGTTCTTC. This gives the protein CASSPLTTYNEQFF.

V and J are TRBV7-2 and TRBJ2-3, with unresolved D. Trimming pared 4 bases from V and 0 bases from J, leaving 14 bases between. This CDR3 has 16 residues. Looked up from germline, CDR1 is SGHTA and CDR2 is FQGNSA. The CDR3 reads CASSSEDRTSTDTQYF. CDR3 bases: TGTGCCAGCAGCTCCGAAGATAGAACTAGCACAGATACGCAGTATTTT.

V is TRBV6-9 and J is TRBJ1-5; D possibly corresponds to TRBD1 (5 bases). V was clipped by 7 bases and J by 4 bases, with 17 bases between them. This CDR3 has 15 amino acids. Germline V gene data show CDR1 as MNHGY and CDR2 as SVAAGI. CDR3: CASTPVAGKNQPQHF. CDR3 nucleotides: TGTGCCAGCACCCCCGTGGCAGGGAAAAATCAGCCCCAGCATTTT.

The J gene is TRBJ1-5, the V gene TRBV12-3 or TRBV12-4; D ambiguous. V was shortened by 4 bases and J by 10 bases, with 11 bases between the two germline ends. The CDR3 runs to 12 residues. The CDR3 loop reads CASSYYRDPQHF. The CDR3 DNA reads TGTGCCAGCAGTTATTATCGAGATCCCCAGCATTTT.

The chain is built from TRBV5-1 and TRBJ2-5; 13 nucleotides line up with TRBD2. V lost 4 bases to trimming and J lost 5 bases; unmatched junction nucleotides: 14. The CDR3 consists of 18 residues. The germline gives CDR1 SGHRS, CDR2 YFSETQ. Here the CDR3 DNA reads TGCGCCAGCAGCCTTCGTACAACTAGCGGGAGGGCCAGGGAGACCCAGTACTTC. It encodes CASSLRTTSGRARETQYF.

This chain connects TRBV5-1 to TRBJ1-5; possibly TRBD1 for D (5 bases). V was trimmed by 1 base and J by 1 base, leaving 9 bases between them. This CDR3 region has 15 residues. CDR1 SGHRS and CDR2 YFSETQ come from the germline V gene. The CDR3 is CASSLTGESNQPQHF. CDR3 sequence (DNA): TGCGCCAGCAGCTTGACGGGGGAAAGCAATCAGCCCCAGCATTTT.